Shown below are 22 T cell receptor beta chains from a single sample sequenced in a study of STAT5B mutations in CD4+ large granular lymphocyte leukemia. The repertoire was sequenced with immunoSEQ multiplex PCR; TCRdb's copy has only in-frame clones and lacks some. The table has thousands of clones, 65% to 85% seen once. Input material: PBMCs. All receptors derive from a man aged 65 to 85 with CD4+ T-cell large granular lymphocyte leukemia.

The V and J genes are TRBV29-1 and TRBJ2-1, with D hard to call. Germline V gene data show CDR1 as SQVTM and CDR2 as ANQGSEA. V lost 3 bases, J lost 3 bases, and 9 bases lay in between. The CDR3 runs to 13 residues. CDR3 sequence reads: CSVEGASYNEQFF. The DNA for the CDR3 is TGCAGCGTTGAGGGTGCAAGCTACAATGAGCAGTTCTTC.

This sequence joins TRBV7-3 and TRBJ2-6; D uncertain. Germline loops: CDR1 SGHTA, CDR2 FQGTGA. V lost 0 bases to trimming and J lost 4 bases, with 16 bases between them. The CDR3 runs 18 residues. The CDR3 DNA is TGTGCCAGCAGCTTAACGTCGCGGCCTACGGAGGGGGCCAACGTCCTGACTTTC. Amino acid sequence: CASSLTSRPTEGANVLTF.

The rearrangement uses TRBV4-1 and TRBJ2-5; D perhaps matches TRBD1 (5 bases). The length of the CDR3 is 14 residues. The germline V and J ends were trimmed by 1 base and 6 bases, with 12 bases remaining between them. The V gene's germline CDR1 is MGHRA and CDR2 YSYEKL. For the CDR3, the DNA is TGCGCCAGCAGCCAAGGATCCTCAGGGCAGACCCAGTACTTC. Encoded protein: CASSQGSSGQTQYF.

The V and J genes are TRBV6-5 and TRBJ1-1, with 7 bases matching TRBD1. The V and J ends lost 0 bases and 1 base, in that order; junction bases with no gene match: 2. Per germline, CDR1 MNHEY and CDR2 SVGAGI. The CDR3 sequence is 15 residues long. In nucleotides, the CDR3 is TGTGCCAGCAGTTACTCGGGGACAGCGAACACTGAAGCTTTCTTT. It specifies CASSYSGTANTEAFF.

The genes are TRBV5-1 and TRBJ2-7, with no clear D. Germline loops: CDR1 SGHRS, CDR2 YFSETQ. The V end was cut by 3 bases, the J end by 5 bases, with 15 bases between. The CDR3 loop spans 14 amino acids. The CDR3 DNA reads as TGCGCCAGCAGCTACAACTGGGGTTCCCACGAGCAGTACTTC. This sequence encodes CASSYNWGSHEQYF.

The chain recombines TRBV7-6 with TRBJ2-7; D call uncertain. The CDR3 has 14 residues. Germline assignment: CDR1 SGHVS and CDR2 FNYEAQ. V was shortened by 1 base and J by 1 base, with 8 bases between the two germline ends. DNA of the CDR3: TGTGCCAGCAGCTTAGATCTAGGGTCCTACGAGCAGTACTTC. This gives the protein CASSLDLGSYEQYF. Variable domain in full (rest from reference TRBV7-6 and TRBJ2-7): GAGVSQSPRYKVTKRGQDVALRCDPISGHVSLYWYRQALGQGPEFLTYFNYEAQQDKSGLPNDRFSAERPEGSISTLTIQRTEQRDSAMYRCASSLDLGSYEQYFGPGTRLTVT.

This clone was detected only a few times. The J gene is TRBJ1-6, the V gene TRBV19, with unresolved D. CDR3 length equals 16 residues. The germline V gene has CDR1 LNHDA and CDR2 SQIVND (reference sequence). The V gene lost 0 bases and the J gene lost 5 bases, with 11 bases spanning the gap. The CDR3 sequence is CASSIDGLGDNSPLHF. Here the CDR3 DNA reads TGTGCCAGTAGTATAGATGGACTGGGAGATAATTCACCCCTCCACTTT.

The gene calls are TRBV6-5 and TRBJ2-7, with TRBD1 as a possible D gene (5 bases). The length of the CDR3 is 15 residues. Deletions cut 2 bases from V and 2 bases from J, with 13 bases between. Germline V gives CDR1 MNHEY, CDR2 SVGAGI. In DNA form, the CDR3 reads TGTGCCAGCAGTTACCGCAGGGAAAAACCCTACGAGCAGTACTTC. Amino acid sequence: CASSYRREKPYEQYF.

The chain has TRBV10-3 and TRBJ1-2; D gene unclear. V lost 0 bases to trimming and J lost 5 bases, with 22 bases between them. CDR1 and CDR2 from the germline V gene are ENHRY and SYGVKD. The CDR3 extends over 18 amino acids. CDR3 sequence reads: CAISESEGRGLEGYGYTF. CDR3 DNA: TGTGCCATCAGTGAGTCCGAGGGTAGAGGCCTCGAAGGGTATGGCTACACCTTC.

The genes are TRBV15 and TRBJ2-7; 7 bases fit TRBD2. CDR1 and CDR2 from the germline V gene are LNHNV and YYDKDF (reference sequence). The CDR3 has 14 residues. Germline trimming cut 5 bases from V and 4 bases from J; bases unmatched to any gene: 8. The CDR3, as DNA: TGTGCCACCAGCGGGTCGGGAGGAATTTACGAGCAGTACTTC. Encoded protein: CATSGSGGIYEQYF.

This sequence joins TRBV25-1 and TRBJ2-3; 9 bases map to TRBD2. Germline CDR1 and CDR2: MGHDK and SYGVNS. Trimming removed 4 bases from V and 4 bases from J; junction bases left unmatched: 9. The CDR3 totals 16 residues. The CDR3 nucleotides read TGTGCCAGCAGTGCCCGGTGGCGGGGGGGCGCAGATACGCAGTATTTT. Protein sequence: CASSARWRGGADTQYF.

V and J are TRBV11-2 and TRBJ2-3; 9 bases agree with TRBD2. The V gene's germline CDR1 is SGHAT and CDR2 FQNNGV. The CDR3 has 17 residues. The V segment lost 5 bases and the J segment 6 bases; nucleotides outside the gene matches: 15. CDR3 nucleotide sequence: TGTGCCAGCAGCATAGGCCAGGCGGGACTAGCAACCGATACGCAGTATTTT. Translating it yields CASSIGQAGLATDTQYF.

V gene TRBV5-8 combines with J gene TRBJ1-5, with 7 bases fitting TRBD1. Germline V gene lookup returns CDR1 SGHTS and CDR2 YDEGEE. The V and J ends lost 2 bases and 5 bases, in that order; junction bases with no gene match: 4. The CDR3 consists of 14 residues. The CDR3 DNA reads TGTGCCAGCAGCTTCTACAGGGGCCATCAGCCCCAGCATTTT. It codes for CASSFYRGHQPQHF. Supplemented by reference TRBV5-8 and TRBJ1-5, the full variable domain reads EAGVTQSPTHLIKTRGQQATLRCSPISGHTSVYWYQQALGLGLQFLLWYDEGEERNRGNFPPRFSGRQFPNYSSELNVNALELEDSALYLCASSFYRGHQPQHFGDGTRLSIL.

The chain combines TRBV30 with TRBJ2-1; 7 positions match TRBD2. The V gene end was trimmed by 1 base and the J gene end by 0 bases; junction bases not matched to a gene: 6. The germline V gene has CDR1 GTSNPN and CDR2 SVGIG (reference sequence). The CDR3 is 16 amino acids. The DNA for the CDR3 is TGTGCCTGGAGTGCCCGGGAGGAAATCTCCTACAATGAGCAGTTCTTC. As protein: CAWSAREEISYNEQFF. The whole variable domain, filled in from reference TRBV30 and TRBJ2-1, reads SQTIHQWPATLVQPVGSPLSLECTVEGTSNPNLYWYRQAAGRGLQLLFYSVGIGQISSEVPQNLSASRPQDRQFILSSKKLLLSDSGFYLCAWSAREEISYNEQFFGPGTRLTVL.

This clone was observed a handful of times. The rearrangement links TRBV7-3 to TRBJ2-1; D gene ambiguous. Trimming took off 4 bases at V and 5 bases at J, with 9 bases between the two ends. This CDR3 spans 13 amino acids. Per the germline V gene, CDR1 is SGHTA and CDR2 is FQGTGA. The CDR3 sequence: CASSSALNNEQFF. The CDR3 nucleotides read TGTGCCAGCAGCTCCGCCCTGAACAATGAGCAGTTCTTC. The full variable domain, rest sourced from reference TRBV7-3 and TRBJ2-1, is GAGVSQTPSNKVTEKGKYVELRCDPISGHTALYWYRQSLGQGPEFLIYFQGTGAADDSGLPNDRFFAVRPEGSVSTLKIQRTERGDSAVYLCASSSALNNEQFFGPGTRLTVL.

The chain links TRBV13 to TRBJ1-2, with 7 bases aligning to TRBD1. J lost 4 bases, V lost 5 bases, and 4 bases had no gene match. The germline gives CDR1 PRHDT, CDR2 FYEKMQ (reference sequence). The CDR3 spans 13 residues. The CDR3 reads CASSPTGSYGYTF. The DNA of the CDR3 is TGTGCCAGCAGCCCGACAGGGAGCTATGGCTACACCTTC.

This clone appeared once. This chain links TRBV19 with TRBJ2-1, with 8 bases lining up with TRBD2. This CDR3 comprises 15 residues. The V gene's germline CDR1 is LNHDA and CDR2 SQIVND (reference sequence). The V gene end was trimmed by 5 bases and the J gene end by 0 bases; junction bases not matched to a gene: 3. The CDR3 DNA reads TGTGCCAGTAGTTCGGCGGGGGGCTCCTACAATGAGCAGTTCTTC. It yields the protein CASSSAGGSYNEQFF.

The genes are TRBV6-6 and TRBJ2-7; unclear D gene. CDR1 and CDR2 from the germline V gene are MNHNY and SVGAGI (reference sequence). The V and J ends lost 4 bases and 1 base respectively, with 8 bases between them. This CDR3 contains 13 residues. The CDR3 DNA sequence: TGTGCCAGCAGTTCGGCAGCATCCTACGAGCAGTACTTC. Residues: CASSSAASYEQYF.

V gene TRBV21-1 combines with J gene TRBJ2-7; the table's D call TRBD1 went unverified against the DNA. TRBV21-1 has pseudogene status. The CDR3 is made up of 16 amino acids. CDR3 DNA: TGTGCCAGCAGCAAGAAACGGGACAGGGGGACCAACGAGCAGTACTTC. Translation: CASSKKRDRGTNEQYF.

The count of this clone is one. V is TRBV27 and J is TRBJ2-1, with TRBD1 matching over 12 bases. The V gene end was trimmed by 1 base and the J gene end by 7 bases; junction bases not matched to a gene: 8. There are 17 residues in the CDR3. Per germline, CDR1 MNHEY and CDR2 SMNVEV (reference sequence). In DNA, the CDR3 is TGTGCCAGCAGTTTATACTTGGGGGACAGGGGGCCTAATGAGCAGTTCTTC. This sequence encodes CASSLYLGDRGPNEQFF.

This chain uses TRBV5-4 with TRBJ2-7; TRBD2 matches at 16 bases. Germline CDR1 and CDR2: SGHNT and YYREEE (reference sequence). The J segment lost 3 bases and the V segment lost 3 bases, leaving 3 bases of the junction unmatched. This CDR3 region has 16 residues. CDR3 residues: CASSSGTSGGDYEQYF. The CDR3 bases are TGTGCCAGCAGCTCCGGGACTAGCGGGGGGGACTACGAGCAGTACTTC.

This clone occurred a few times. This chain links TRBV6-1 with TRBJ1-2, with D perhaps TRBD1 (6 bases). Germline V gives CDR1 MNHNS, CDR2 SASEGT. This CDR3 region has 13 residues. Trimming pared 1 base from V and 5 bases from J, leaving 8 bases between. CDR3 loop: CASSEGRGYGYTF. CDR3 DNA: TGTGCCAGCAGTGAAGGCAGGGGTTATGGCTACACCTTC.